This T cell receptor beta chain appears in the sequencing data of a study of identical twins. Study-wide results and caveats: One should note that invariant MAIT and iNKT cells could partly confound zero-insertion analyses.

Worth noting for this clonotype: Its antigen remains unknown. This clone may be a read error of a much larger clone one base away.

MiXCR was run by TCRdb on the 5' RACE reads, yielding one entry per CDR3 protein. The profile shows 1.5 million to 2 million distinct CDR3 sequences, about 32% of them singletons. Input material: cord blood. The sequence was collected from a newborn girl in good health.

The CDR3 sequence: CACSLVGHNYGYTF. DNA of the CDR3: TGTGCCTGCAGCTTAGTTGGACATAACTATGGCTACACCTTC. The chain joins TRBV11-2 to TRBJ1-2; D might be TRBD1 (5 bases). The germline V gene encodes CDR1 SGHAT and CDR2 FQNNGV. The CDR3 extends over 14 amino acids.